The subject of this entry is one T cell receptor beta chain. Sequenced by immunoSEQ multiplex PCR; TCRdb stores in-frame clones only, minus some. The sample comprises 45,000 to 60,000 clones, just under 80% of which are singletons, and about 15% rests with the top ten. This record comes from a study of blood T cell repertoires in COVID-19. Study in general: Sources were T cells, B-cell-depleted T cells, or PBMCs; the material itself was cDNA or gDNA.

There are 11 residues in the CDR3. Germline-derived CDR1 and CDR2 are KGHSH and LQKENI. V was clipped by 5 bases and J by 6 bases, with 8 bases between them. The TCR sequence derives from a human donor with active or convalescent COVID-19. The donor label of this sample is uncertain. The chain carries TRBV18 and TRBJ2-7; D is perhaps TRBD2 (5 bases). The sample consisted of peripheral blood. The CDR3 sequence is CASSAGVEQYF. As DNA, the CDR3 is TGTGCCAGCTCAGCCGGGGTCGAGCAGTACTTC.